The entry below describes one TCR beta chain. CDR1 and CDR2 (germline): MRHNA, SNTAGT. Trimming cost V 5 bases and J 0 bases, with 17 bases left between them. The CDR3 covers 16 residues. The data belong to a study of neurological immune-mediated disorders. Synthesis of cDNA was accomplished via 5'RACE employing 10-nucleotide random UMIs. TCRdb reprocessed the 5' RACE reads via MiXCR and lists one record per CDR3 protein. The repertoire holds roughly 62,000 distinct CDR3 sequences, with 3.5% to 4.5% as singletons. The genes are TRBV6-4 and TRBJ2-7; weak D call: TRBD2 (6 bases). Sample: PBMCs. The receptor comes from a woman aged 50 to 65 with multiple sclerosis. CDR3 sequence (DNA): TGTGCCAGCAGTCCCCTAGCGACTAGAGGCTCCTACGAGCAGTACTTC. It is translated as CASSPLATRGSYEQYF.